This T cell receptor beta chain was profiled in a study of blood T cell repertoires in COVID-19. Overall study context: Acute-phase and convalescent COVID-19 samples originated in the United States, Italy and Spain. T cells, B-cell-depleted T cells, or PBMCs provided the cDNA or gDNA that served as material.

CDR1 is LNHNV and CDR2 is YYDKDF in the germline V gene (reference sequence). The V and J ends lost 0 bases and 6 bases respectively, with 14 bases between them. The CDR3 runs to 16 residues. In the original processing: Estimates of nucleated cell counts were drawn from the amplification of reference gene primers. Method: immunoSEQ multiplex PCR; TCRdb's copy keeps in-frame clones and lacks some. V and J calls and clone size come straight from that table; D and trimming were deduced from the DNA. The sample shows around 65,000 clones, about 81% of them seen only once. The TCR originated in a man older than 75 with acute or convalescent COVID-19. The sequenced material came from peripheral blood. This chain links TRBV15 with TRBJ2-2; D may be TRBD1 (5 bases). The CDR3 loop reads CATSRDHAGSAGELFF. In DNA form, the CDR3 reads TGTGCCACCAGCAGAGATCATGCAGGGTCAGCCGGGGAGCTGTTTTTT.